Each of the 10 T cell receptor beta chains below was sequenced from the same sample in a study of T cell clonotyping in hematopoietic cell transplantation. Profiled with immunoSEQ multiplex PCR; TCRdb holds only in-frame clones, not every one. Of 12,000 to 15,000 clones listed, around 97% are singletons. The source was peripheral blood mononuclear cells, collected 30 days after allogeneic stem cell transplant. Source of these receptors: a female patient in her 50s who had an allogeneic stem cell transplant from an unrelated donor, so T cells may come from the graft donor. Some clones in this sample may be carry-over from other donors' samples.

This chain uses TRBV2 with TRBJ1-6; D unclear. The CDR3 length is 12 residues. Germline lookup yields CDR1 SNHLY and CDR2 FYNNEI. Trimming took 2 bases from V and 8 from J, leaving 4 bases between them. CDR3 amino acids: CASSELYSPLHF. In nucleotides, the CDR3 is TGTGCCAGCAGTGAATTGTATTCACCCCTCCACTTT.

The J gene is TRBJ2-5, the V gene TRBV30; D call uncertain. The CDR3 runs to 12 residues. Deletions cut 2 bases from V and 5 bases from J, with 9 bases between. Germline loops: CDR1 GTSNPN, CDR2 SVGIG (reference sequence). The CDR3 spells CAWSLLTETQYF. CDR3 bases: TGTGCCTGGAGTCTACTAACGGAGACCCAGTACTTC.

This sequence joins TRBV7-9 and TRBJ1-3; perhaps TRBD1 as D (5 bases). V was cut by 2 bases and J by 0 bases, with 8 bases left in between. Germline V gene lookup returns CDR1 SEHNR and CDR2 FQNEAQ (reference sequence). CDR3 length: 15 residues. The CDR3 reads CASSLMTVSGNTIYF. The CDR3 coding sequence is TGTGCCAGCAGCTTAATGACAGTCTCTGGAAACACCATATATTTT.

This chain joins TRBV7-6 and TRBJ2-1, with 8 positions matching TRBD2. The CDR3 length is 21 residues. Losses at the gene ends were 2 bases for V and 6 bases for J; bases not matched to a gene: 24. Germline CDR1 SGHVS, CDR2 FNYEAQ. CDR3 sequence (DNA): TGTGCCAGCAGCTTACCTCCGTGGAGAGCGGGGGTGCCCCGAAATTTCAATGAGCAGTTCTTC. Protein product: CASSLPPWRAGVPRNFNEQFF.

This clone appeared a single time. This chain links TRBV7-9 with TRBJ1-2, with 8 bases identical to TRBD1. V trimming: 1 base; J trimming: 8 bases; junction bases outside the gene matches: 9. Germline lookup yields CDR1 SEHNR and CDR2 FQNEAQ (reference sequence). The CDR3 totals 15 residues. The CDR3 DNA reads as TGTGCCAGCAGCTTAGGTGCAGGGGGCGACGGGGGCTACACCTTC. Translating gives CASSLGAGGDGGYTF.

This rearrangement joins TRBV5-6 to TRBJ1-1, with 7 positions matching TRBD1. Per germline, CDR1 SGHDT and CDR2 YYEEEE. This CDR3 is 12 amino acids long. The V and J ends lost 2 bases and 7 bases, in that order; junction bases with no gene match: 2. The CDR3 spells CASSLGTDEAFF. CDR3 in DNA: TGTGCCAGCAGCTTAGGGACAGATGAAGCTTTCTTT. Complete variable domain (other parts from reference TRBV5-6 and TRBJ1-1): DAGVTQSPTHLIKTRGQQVTLRCSPKSGHDTVSWYQQALGQGPQFIFQYYEEEERQRGNFPDRFSGHQFPNYSSELNVNALLLGDSALYLCASSLGTDEAFFGQGTRLTVV.

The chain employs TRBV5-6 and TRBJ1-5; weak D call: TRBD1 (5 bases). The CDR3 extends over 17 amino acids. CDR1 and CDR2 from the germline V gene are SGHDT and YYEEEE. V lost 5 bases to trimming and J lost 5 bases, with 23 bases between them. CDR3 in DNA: TGTGCCAGCAGACGTGGCCGGGACGGCCGTCTGGATCAGCCCCAGCATTTT. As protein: CASRRGRDGRLDQPQHF.

CDR3 protein: CASSETGLSYEQYF. The CDR3 coding sequence is TGCGCCAGCAGTGAGACAGGGCTCTCCTACGAGCAGTACTTC. The chain links TRBV10-1 to TRBJ2-7; possibly TRBD1 for D (6 bases). The germline V and J ends were trimmed by 2 bases and 0 bases, with 8 bases remaining between them. This CDR3 is built from 14 residues. Germline V gene lookup returns CDR1 WNHNN and CDR2 SYGVQD (reference sequence).

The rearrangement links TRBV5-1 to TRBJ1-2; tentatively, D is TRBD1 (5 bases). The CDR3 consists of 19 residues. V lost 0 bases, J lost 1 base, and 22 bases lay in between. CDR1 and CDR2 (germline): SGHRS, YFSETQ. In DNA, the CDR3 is TGCGCCAGCAGCTTGGTCGGGGGTATCGTTCCCTCGAATAACTATGGCTACACCTTC. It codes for CASSLVGGIVPSNNYGYTF.

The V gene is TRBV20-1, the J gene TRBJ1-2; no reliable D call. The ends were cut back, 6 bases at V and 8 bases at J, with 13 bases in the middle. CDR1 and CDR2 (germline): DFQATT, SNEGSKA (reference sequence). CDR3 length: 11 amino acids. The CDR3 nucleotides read TGCAGTGCCACTCTTTTGGAAGGCTACACCTTC. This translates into CSATLLEGYTF.